The 2 T cell receptor beta chains below come from one sample, sequenced in a study of blood T cell repertoires in COVID-19. Produced via immunoSEQ multiplex PCR; TCRdb's table is partial and in-frame only. Of over 90,000 clones listed, more than 85% were seen once; the top ten hold roughly 4.3%. Sequencing was carried out using peripheral blood. These receptors originate from a man between 18 and 29 years old with acute or convalescent COVID-19.

This chain uses TRBV12-5 with TRBJ1-2; 7 positions match TRBD1. CDR1 is LGHNT and CDR2 is FRNRAP in the germline V gene. The CDR3 is 15 amino acids. J gave up 5 bases and V 6 bases, and 12 bases lay outside the gene matches. The CDR3 loop is CASGRGTDREYGYTF. The CDR3 DNA reads TGTGCTAGTGGAAGGGGAACCGACAGGGAATATGGCTACACCTTC.

This chain uses TRBV7-9 with TRBJ1-1; D is undetermined. Germline assignment: CDR1 SEHNR and CDR2 FQNEAQ (reference sequence). Trimming stripped 6 bases from V and 1 base from J, with 12 bases between. The CDR3 spans 14 residues. CDR3 protein: CASRWEGGNTEAFF. In nucleotides, the CDR3 is TGTGCCAGCAGGTGGGAGGGAGGGAACACTGAAGCTTTCTTT. The complete variable domain, with remaining parts taken from reference TRBV7-9 and TRBJ1-1, reads DTGVSQNPRHKITKRGQNVTFRCDPISEHNRLYWYRQTLGQGPEFLTYFQNEAQLEKSRLLSDRFSAERPKGSFSTLEIQRTEQGDSAMYLCASRWEGGNTEAFFGQGTRLTVV.